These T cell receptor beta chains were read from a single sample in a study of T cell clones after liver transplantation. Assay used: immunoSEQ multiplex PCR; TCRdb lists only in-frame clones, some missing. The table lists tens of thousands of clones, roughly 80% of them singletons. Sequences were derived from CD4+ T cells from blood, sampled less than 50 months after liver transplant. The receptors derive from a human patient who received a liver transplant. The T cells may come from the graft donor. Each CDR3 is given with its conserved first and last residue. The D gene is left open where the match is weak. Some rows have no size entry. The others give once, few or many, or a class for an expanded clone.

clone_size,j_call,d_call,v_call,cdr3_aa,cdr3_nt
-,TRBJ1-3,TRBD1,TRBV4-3,CASSQGAGGMGSGNTIYF,TGCGCCAGCAGCCAGGGGGCAGGGGGCATGGGCTCTGGAAACACCATATATTTT
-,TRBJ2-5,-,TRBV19,CASSIRSGRQETQYF,TGTGCCAGTAGTATAAGGAGCGGTCGCCAAGAGACCCAGTACTTC
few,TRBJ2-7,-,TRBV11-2,CASSEMYEQYF,TGTGCCAGCAGCGAGATGTACGAGCAGTACTTC
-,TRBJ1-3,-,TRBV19,CASSIDGSSGNTIYF,TGTGCCAGTAGTATTGACGGGAGCTCTGGAAACACCATATATTTT
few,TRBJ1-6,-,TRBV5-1,CASSFRGSIDSPLHF,TGCGCCAGCAGCTTCCGAGGCTCGATTGATTCACCCCTCCACTTT
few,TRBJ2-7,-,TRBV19,CASSTLQGEGYEQYF,TGTGCCAGTAGTACCCTACAGGGAGAAGGGTACGAGCAGTACTTC
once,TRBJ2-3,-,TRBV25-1,CASSEKGHTDTQYF,TGTGCCAGCAGTGAAAAGGGGCACACAGATACGCAGTATTTT
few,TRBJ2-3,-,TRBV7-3,CASSMGGQSTDTQYF,TGTGCCAGCAGTATGGGGGGACAGTCCACAGATACGCAGTATTTT
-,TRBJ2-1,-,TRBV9,CASSVVAGVNEQFF,TGTGCCAGCAGCGTAGTGGCGGGTGTCAATGAGCAGTTCTTC
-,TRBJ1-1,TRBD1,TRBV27,CASVPQGGKEAFF,TGTGCCAGCGTACCGCAGGGGGGAAAGGAAGCTTTCTTT
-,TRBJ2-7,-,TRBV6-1,CASSPGRGAWYEQYF,TGTGCCAGCAGCCCTGGTAGGGGGGCCTGGTACGAGCAGTACTTC
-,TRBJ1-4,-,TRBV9,CASSVGEPTNEKLFF,TGTGCCAGCAGCGTAGGTGAACCAACTAATGAAAAACTGTTTTTT
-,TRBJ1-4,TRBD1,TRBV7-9,CASSLTGLNEKLFF,TGTGCCAGCAGCCTGACAGGGCTTAATGAAAAACTGTTTTTT
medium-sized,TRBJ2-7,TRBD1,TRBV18,CASSLDRATLEQYF,TGTGCCAGCTCCTTGGACAGGGCCACCCTCGAGCAGTACTTC
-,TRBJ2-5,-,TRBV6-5,CASRQSLGETQYF,TGTGCCAGCAGACAATCCTTGGGAGAGACCCAGTACTTC
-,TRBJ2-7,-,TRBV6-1,CASEPLSNGGYEQYF,TGTGCCAGTGAACCTCTTTCTAACGGAGGCTACGAGCAGTACTTC
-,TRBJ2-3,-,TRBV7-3,CASSSGGRRSTDTQYF,TGTGCCAGCAGCTCTGGGGGACGGAGAAGTACAGATACGCAGTATTTT
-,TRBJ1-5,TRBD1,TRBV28,CASQRGQGDQPQHF,TGTGCCTCTCAAAGGGGGCAGGGGGATCAGCCCCAGCATTTT
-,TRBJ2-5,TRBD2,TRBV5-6,CASSSLGLNSGRATETQYF,TGTGCCAGCAGCTCCCTTGGTTTAAATAGCGGGAGGGCCACAGAGACCCAGTACTTC
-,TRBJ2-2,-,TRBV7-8,CASSLLFRNTGELFF,TGTGCCAGCAGCTTATTGTTTAGGAACACCGGGGAGCTGTTTTTT
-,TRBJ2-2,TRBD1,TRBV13,CASSSNRGRQLFF,TGTGCCAGCAGCTCCAACAGGGGCAGACAGCTGTTTTTT
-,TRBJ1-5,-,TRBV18,CASSLSQGDQPQHF,TGTGCCAGCTCACTTTCCCAGGGCGATCAGCCCCAGCATTTT